The entry below describes one T cell receptor beta chain. The antigen is unknown. cDNA molecules carried unique molecular identifiers, and template switching added a universal primer site. TCRdb reprocessed the 5' RACE reads via MiXCR and lists one record per CDR3 protein. This sample has 690,000 or so distinct CDR3 sequences, with around 8.3% found just once. This sample is drawn from a study of identical twins. Notes on the study in general: Cross-sectional statistics, not tracking of the same donors, supported the conclusions. Excess low generation probability was seen in twin-shared out-of-frame alpha sequences.

V lost 7 bases to trimming and J lost 7 bases, with 13 bases between them. The V gene's germline CDR1 is MDHEN and CDR2 SYDVKM. CDR3 size: 12 residues. The same data also went into a second study, on yellow fever vaccine responses in identical twins. As reported in that work: In identical twins, vaccine T cell responses appeared partly shared and partly individual.

The specimen was PBMCs. This TCR was recovered from a woman aged 18-29 years in good health. This chain links TRBV28 with TRBJ1-2, with D unclear. In DNA, the CDR3 is TGTGCCAGCAATTTGGGTTTTATTGGCTACACCTTC. Encoded protein: CASNLGFIGYTF.